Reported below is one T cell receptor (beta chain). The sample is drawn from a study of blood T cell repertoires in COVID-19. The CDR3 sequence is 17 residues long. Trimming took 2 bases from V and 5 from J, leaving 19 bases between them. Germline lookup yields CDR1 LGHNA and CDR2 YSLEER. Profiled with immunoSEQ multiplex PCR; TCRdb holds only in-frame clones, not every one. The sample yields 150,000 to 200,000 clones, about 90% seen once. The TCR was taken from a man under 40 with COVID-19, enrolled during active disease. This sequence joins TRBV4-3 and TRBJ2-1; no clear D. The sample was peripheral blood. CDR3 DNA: TGCGCCAGCAGCCAATCCGAACTCGGAGATACCAACAATGAGCAGTTCTTC. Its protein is CASSQSELGDTNNEQFF.